The clone carrying this TCR beta chain was counted only a few times. Its antigen is not known. This record belongs to a study of T-cell memory formation after mild COVID-19. The CDR3 loop spans 13 amino acids. From germline, CDR1 is SGHTA and CDR2 FQGNSA. The ends were cut back, 5 bases at V and 5 bases at J, with 13 bases in the middle. TCRdb reanalysed the 5' RACE reads using MiXCR and keeps one entry per CDR3 protein. The profile shows some 300,000 distinct CDR3 sequences, 20% to 25% of them singletons. Broader study findings: The CD4+ clones that contracted clustered mainly within CM and EM, and the CD8+ clones concentrated in EMRA. Some clones that responded were present in memory (sampled pre-infection), which suggests cross-reactive memory joined. Day 15 to 85 contracting clones showed balanced CD4/CD8; later expanders leaned CD4+.

This TCR was sampled from a man between 18 and 35 years old who had mild COVID-19 (a few samples of this study predate the infection). Cell type and time point are not known. The material sequenced was PBMCs or a T cell subset sorted from them (not recorded which). J is TRBJ2-7 and V is TRBV7-2; possibly TRBD1 for D (7 bases). The DNA of the CDR3 is TGTGCCAGCAGCCCGACAGGGAGGAACGAGCAGTACTTC. Its translation is CASSPTGRNEQYF.